The clone carrying this TCR beta chain was detected many times. This record belongs to a study of metastatic and nonmetastatic thyroid tumors. Background on the study: Malignant and benign thyroid patients had repertoires compared in peripheral blood and tumor or nodule tissue.

TCRdb redid the clone calls on the PCR reads using MiXCR. Of tens of thousands of clones in the sample, over 9.5% were seen once. Before thyroid surgery, none of the patients had received any treatment. Germline loops: CDR1 MNHEY, CDR2 SVGEGT. The length of the CDR3 is 13 residues. The V end lost 7 bases, the J end lost 0 bases, and 10 bases lay between the germline ends. The sequence came from a female donor with papillary thyroid cancer or a benign thyroid nodule (not recorded which). Some clones in this sample may be carry-over from other donors' samples. This chain joins TRBV6-2 or TRBV6-3 and TRBJ2-7; D unresolved. The specimen sequenced was blood. The CDR3 nucleotides are TGTGCCAGCACTAGACCCCACTCCTACGAGCAGTACTTC. Residues: CASTRPHSYEQYF.